This T cell receptor beta chain was captured by sequencing in a study of blood T cell repertoires in COVID-19. Generated by immunoSEQ multiplex PCR, the TCRdb table keeps only in-frame clones and is missing some. Of about 230,000 clones in the sample, approximately 80% were seen once. This CDR3 spans 14 amino acids. V lost 4 bases to trimming and J lost 6 bases; unmatched junction nucleotides: 5. Looked up from germline, CDR1 is LGHNA and CDR2 is YSLEER. Sequencing input: PBMCs or T cells enriched from blood (not recorded which). The chain links TRBV4-3 to TRBJ1-2; 10 bases agree with TRBD1. This TCR came from a man in his sixties who had recovered from COVID-19. The CDR3 DNA is TGCGCCAGCAGCCGGACAGGGGGTGGCGATGGCTACACCTTC. This translates into CASSRTGGGDGYTF.